This T cell receptor beta chain is drawn from a study of blood T cell repertoires in COVID-19. Self-reported history from a screening survey and questionnaire set each donor's cohort. As handled by the study authors: Amplification of reference gene primers provided the estimated nucleated cell counts. The method was immunoSEQ multiplex PCR; TCRdb's version includes in-frame clones alone and lacks a portion of them. V, J and clone size were drawn from that table, and D and trimming were deduced from the DNA. The table includes 150,000 to 200,000 clones, around 83% detected once. The V and J ends lost 1 base and 4 bases respectively, with 11 bases between them. In germline, CDR1 is LGHDT, CDR2 YNNKEL (reference sequence). The CDR3 runs 16 residues.

The receptor was derived from a woman between 45 and 65 years old in a cohort exposed to, infected with or recovered from COVID-19 (not recorded which). The V call is TRBV3-1 (or the pseudogene TRBV3-2), the J call TRBJ1-6; D is ambiguous. The sequencing sample was made of PBMCs or T cells enriched from blood (not recorded which). CDR3 DNA: TGTGCCAGCAGCCAAGGCCTCTGGGCTTATAATTCACCCCTCCACTTT. Translating it yields CASSQGLWAYNSPLHF.